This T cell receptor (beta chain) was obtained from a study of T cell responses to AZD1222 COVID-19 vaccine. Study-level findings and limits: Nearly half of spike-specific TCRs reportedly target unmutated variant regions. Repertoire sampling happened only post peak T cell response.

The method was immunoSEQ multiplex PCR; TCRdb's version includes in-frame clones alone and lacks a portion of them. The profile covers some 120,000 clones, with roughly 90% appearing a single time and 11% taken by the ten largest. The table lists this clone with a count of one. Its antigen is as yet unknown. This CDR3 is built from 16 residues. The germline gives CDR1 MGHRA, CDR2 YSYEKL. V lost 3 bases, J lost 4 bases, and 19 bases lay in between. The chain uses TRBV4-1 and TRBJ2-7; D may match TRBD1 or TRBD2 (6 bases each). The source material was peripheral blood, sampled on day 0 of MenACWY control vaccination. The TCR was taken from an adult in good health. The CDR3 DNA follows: TGCGCCAGCAGCCATCCGGGGGCCGGAGGGGGGTACGAGCAGTACTTC. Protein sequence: CASSHPGAGGGYEQYF.